This TCR beta chain was identified in a study of PD-L1 blockade in urothelial cancer. Data came from immunoSEQ multiplex PCR; TCRdb stores just in-frame clones and leaves some out. Among roughly 36,000 clones, 80% to 90% were seen once, and the ten largest hold less than 2%. The V gene lost 5 bases and the J gene lost 3 bases, with 11 bases spanning the gap. The CDR3 spans 14 residues. Germline loops: CDR1 SGHTA, CDR2 FQGNSA. The clonotype was recovered from a man in his sixties with urothelial cancer. J is TRBJ1-3 and V is TRBV7-2; D unresolved. The sequencing here drew on PBMCs, taken around atezolizumab (anti-PD-L1) treatment. The CDR3 loop is CASSISSIGNTIYF. CDR3 nucleotide sequence: TGTGCCAGCAGCATTAGTTCCATTGGAAACACCATATATTTT.